The rows below give T cell receptor beta chains drawn from one sample of a study of blood T cells in healthy people across ages. MiXCR, run by TCRdb on the 5' RACE reads, gives a single entry per CDR3 protein. The data hold about a million distinct CDR3 sequences, with 51% observed a single time. The sample consisted of blood. Receptor source: a woman between 55 and 75 years old in good health. The CDR3 runs from the conserved cysteine through the conserved F or W. D genes are given only for firm matches. Expanded clones get a size class; other rows say once, few or many, or leave the size out.

size	J	D	V	CDR3	DNA
-	TRBJ1-2	TRBD1	TRBV5-1	CASSLIGTGGLQGYGYTF	TGCGCCAGCAGCTTAATCGGGACAGGGGGCCTCCAAGGCTATGGCTACACCTTC
-	TRBJ1-2	-	TRBV7-2	CASYPHGGLDYGYTF	TGTGCCAGCTATCCTCACGGGGGGCTAGACTATGGCTACACCTTC
many	TRBJ2-1	-	TRBV11-2	CASSLGPEQFF	TGTGCCAGCAGCTTAGGGCCTGAGCAGTTCTTC
-	TRBJ2-7	-	TRBV12-3/TRBV12-4	CASRPDRFDYEQYF	TGTGCCAGCAGACCGGACAGATTTGACTACGAGCAGTACTTC
-	TRBJ2-5	TRBD2	TRBV29-1	CSVGTRGGETQYF	TGCAGCGTGGGGACTAGAGGGGGAGAGACCCAGTACTTC
-	TRBJ2-4	TRBD2	TRBV15	CATSRDSAGGSQSLAKNIQYF	TGTGCCACCAGCAGAGATTCAGCGGGAGGGTCCCAATCCCTAGCCAAAAACATTCAGTACTTC
-	TRBJ1-2	TRBD1	TRBV20-1	CGAARTGRGGYTF	TGCGGTGCTGCCCGGACAGGGCGCGGGGGCTACACCTTC
-	TRBJ2-5	-	TRBV28	CASSLIPSVWRDTLQETQYF	TGTGCCAGCAGTTTAATCCCGTCGGTCTGGCGGGATACTCTACAAGAGACCCAGTACTTC
few	TRBJ2-4	-	TRBV14	CASSQAAGSKNIQYF	TGTGCCAGCAGCCAAGCTGCGGGGTCCAAAAACATTCAGTACTTC
few	TRBJ2-1	-	TRBV4-1	CASSLGRPGRSSYNEQFF	TGCGCCAGCAGCCTGGGACGGCCGGGACGGAGCTCCTACAATGAGCAGTTCTTC
-	TRBJ1-4	-	TRBV13	CASSRGGWEEKLFF	TGTGCCAGCAGCAGAGGGGGATGGGAAGAAAAACTGTTTTTT
-	TRBJ2-7	TRBD1	TRBV3-1	CASSQAPGQGTYEQYF	TGTGCCAGCAGCCAAGCACCGGGACAGGGGACCTACGAGCAGTACTTC
few	TRBJ2-7	-	TRBV6-5	CASSYSTSFYEQYF	TGTGCCAGCAGTTACTCGACCAGCTTCTACGAGCAGTACTTC
-	TRBJ2-7	TRBD2	TRBV11-3	CASSIPLAGFYEQYF	TGTGCCAGCAGCATACCTCTAGCGGGTTTCTACGAGCAGTACTTC
few	TRBJ1-1	-	TRBV20-1	CSARGQVPNTEAFF	TGCAGTGCTCGCGGACAAGTCCCGAACACTGAAGCTTTCTTT
few	TRBJ2-2	TRBD2	TRBV7-3	CASSFAGGPDTGELFF	TGTGCCAGCAGCTTTGCGGGAGGGCCTGACACCGGGGAGCTGTTTTTT
-	TRBJ2-3	-	TRBV5-1	CASSLDRVGTDTQYF	TGCGCCAGCAGCTTGGACAGGGTCGGAACAGATACGCAGTATTTT
few	TRBJ2-7	TRBD2	TRBV20-1	CSARKSGMGEQYF	TGCAGTGCGAGAAAGAGCGGGATGGGCGAGCAGTACTTC
-	TRBJ1-5	-	TRBV6-1	CASEGSYSNQPQHF	TGTGCCAGCGAAGGCAGTTATAGCAATCAGCCCCAGCATTTT
-	TRBJ2-1	TRBD2	TRBV7-9	CASSLGTSSNEQFF	TGTGCCAGCAGCTTAGGGACTAGCTCCAATGAGCAGTTCTTC
-	TRBJ2-3	-	TRBV6-5	CASTRGASTDTQYF	TGTGCCAGCACGCGAGGGGCGAGCACAGATACGCAGTATTTT
few	TRBJ1-5	TRBD1	TRBV7-9	CASSQGGVSNQPQHF	TGTGCCAGCAGTCAGGGGGGGGTTAGCAATCAGCCCCAGCATTTT
once	TRBJ2-7	TRBD2	TRBV4-3	CASSQSGLAGVVDEQYF	TGCGCCAGCAGCCAGTCCGGACTAGCGGGAGTTGTTGACGAGCAGTACTTC
-	TRBJ2-2	-	TRBV12-3/TRBV12-4	CASSLVITLGDVGELFF	TGTGCCAGCAGTTTAGTGATCACACTGGGTGATGTCGGGGAGCTGTTTTTT
few	TRBJ2-7	-	TRBV3-1	CASSRTNAGDWAYEQYF	TGTGCCAGCAGCCGAACAAATGCAGGGGACTGGGCCTACGAGCAGTACTTC
few	TRBJ2-1	-	TRBV6-1	CASSEARGFSYNEQFF	TGTGCCAGCAGTGAAGCGCGGGGCTTTTCCTACAATGAGCAGTTCTTC
-	TRBJ2-7	-	TRBV2	CASSPGTASGEQYF	TGTGCCAGCAGTCCCGGGACGGCTTCGGGCGAGCAGTACTTC
many	TRBJ2-7	TRBD2	TRBV5-1	CASGRGDSGMEQYF	TGCGCCAGCGGACGGGGGGACTCAGGCATGGAGCAGTACTTC
-	TRBJ2-5	TRBD2	TRBV30	CACSAGNQETQYF	TGTGCCTGTTCAGCGGGAAACCAAGAGACCCAGTACTTC
-	TRBJ2-5	TRBD1	TRBV25-1	CASTDRGGQETQYF	TGTGCCAGCACTGACAGGGGGGGCCAAGAGACCCAGTACTTC
-	TRBJ2-1	-	TRBV10-3	CANWRVEQFF	TGTGCCAACTGGAGGGTTGAGCAGTTCTTC
few	TRBJ2-7	TRBD1	TRBV5-1	CASSFVDRAYEQYF	TGCGCCAGCAGCTTCGTAGACAGGGCATACGAGCAGTACTTC
few	TRBJ2-3	-	TRBV24-1	CATSRQDHTTDTQYF	TGTGCCACCAGTCGCCAGGACCATACAACAGATACGCAGTATTTT